This TCR beta chain was retrieved from a study of sequential checkpoint blockade in melanoma. Study-wide background: Arm A got nivolumab then ipilimumab; arm B the reverse, 1:1. Both treatment sequences were followed by maintenance nivolumab.

Measured with immunoSEQ multiplex PCR; TCRdb has only the in-frame clones, and not every one. The table shows tens of thousands of clones, with approximately 68% occurring only once. Treatment denoted: randomized to nivolumab then ipilimumab (arm A) or the reverse (arm B). None of the patients previously received DNA-damaging chemotherapy. From thawed PBMCs, live CD3+CD8+ cells negative for CD19 and CD56 were sorted. This clone was counted a single time. The material sequenced was CD8+ T cells sorted from blood (inferred from file names), taken from a patient given nivolumab and ipilimumab in sequence. The receptor was derived from a human donor with melanoma.

As DNA, the CDR3 is TGCGCCAGCAGTGACATTACAGGGAGTGAGCAGTTCTTC. Protein: CASSDITGSEQFF. The genes are TRBV10-2 and TRBJ2-1; possibly TRBD1 for D (6 bases). This CDR3 is 13 amino acids long. Germline V gene lookup returns CDR1 WSHSY and CDR2 SAAADI. The V and J ends lost 3 bases and 9 bases respectively, with 12 bases between them.